This T cell receptor beta chain was identified in a study of human T cells and chemical hapten exposure. Study as a whole: All through the approximately 22-week study, the scalp of each patient received diphenylcyclopropenone doses weekly.

Germline-derived CDR1 and CDR2 are LNHNV and YYDKDF (reference sequence). The V gene lost 3 bases and the J gene lost 7 bases, with 13 bases spanning the gap. The CDR3 is 13 amino acids. TCRdb redid the calling of the RACE reads with MiXCR, one entry per CDR3 protein. The sample lists 56,000 or so distinct CDR3 sequences; 9.5% to 10% were seen once. Time point meaning: pre-sensitization, week 0. Treatment of the sample: therapeutic diphenylcyclopropenone sensitization with weekly scalp DPC. The starting material, unfractionated whole blood, was used for total RNA extraction. The clonotype comes from a woman in her twenties or thirties with alopecia areata. Some clones in this sample may be carry-over from other donors' samples. The chain uses TRBV15 and TRBJ2-7, with TRBD1 as a possible D gene (6 bases). The sample here was whole blood, taken in connection with sensitization to the hapten diphenylcyclopropenone (DPC). The CDR3 DNA reads TGTGCCACCAGCAGGCCAGGGGAGTCGGAGCAGTACTTC. It is translated as CATSRPGESEQYF.